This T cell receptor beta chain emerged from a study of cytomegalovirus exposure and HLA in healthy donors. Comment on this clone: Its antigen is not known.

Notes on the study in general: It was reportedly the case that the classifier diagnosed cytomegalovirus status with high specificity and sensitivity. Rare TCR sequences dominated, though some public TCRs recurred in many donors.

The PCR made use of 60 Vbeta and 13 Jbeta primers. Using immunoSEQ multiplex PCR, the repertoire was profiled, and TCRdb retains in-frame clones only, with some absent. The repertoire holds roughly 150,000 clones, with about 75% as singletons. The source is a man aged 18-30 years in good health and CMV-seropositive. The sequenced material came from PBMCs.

The CDR3 loop reads CASASGSEETQYF. CDR3 DNA: TGTGCCAGCGCCTCCGGTTCTGAGGAGACCCAGTACTTC. V usage is TRBV5-6 and J usage is TRBJ2-5; D is unresolved. This CDR3 has 13 amino acids. V shed 7 bases and J shed 5 bases, with 15 bases lying between them. Germline values: CDR1 SGHDT, CDR2 YYEEEE.